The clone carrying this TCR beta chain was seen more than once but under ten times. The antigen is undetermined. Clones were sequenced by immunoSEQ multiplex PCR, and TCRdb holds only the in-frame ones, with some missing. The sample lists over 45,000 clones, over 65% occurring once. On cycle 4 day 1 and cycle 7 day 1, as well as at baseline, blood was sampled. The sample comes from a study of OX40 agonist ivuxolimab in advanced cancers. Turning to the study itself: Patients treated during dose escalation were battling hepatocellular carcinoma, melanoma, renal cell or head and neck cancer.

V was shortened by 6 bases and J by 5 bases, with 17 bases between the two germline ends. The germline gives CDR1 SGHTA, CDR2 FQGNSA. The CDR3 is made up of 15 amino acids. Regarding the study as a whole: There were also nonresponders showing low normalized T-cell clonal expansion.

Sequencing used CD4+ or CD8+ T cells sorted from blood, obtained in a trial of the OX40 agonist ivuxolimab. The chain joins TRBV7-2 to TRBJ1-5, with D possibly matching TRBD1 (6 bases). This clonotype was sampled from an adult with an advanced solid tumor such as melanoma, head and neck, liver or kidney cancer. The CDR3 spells CASSPNGRGDQPQHF. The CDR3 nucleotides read TGTGCCAGCAGTCCAAACGGTAGGGGGGATCAGCCCCAGCATTTT.